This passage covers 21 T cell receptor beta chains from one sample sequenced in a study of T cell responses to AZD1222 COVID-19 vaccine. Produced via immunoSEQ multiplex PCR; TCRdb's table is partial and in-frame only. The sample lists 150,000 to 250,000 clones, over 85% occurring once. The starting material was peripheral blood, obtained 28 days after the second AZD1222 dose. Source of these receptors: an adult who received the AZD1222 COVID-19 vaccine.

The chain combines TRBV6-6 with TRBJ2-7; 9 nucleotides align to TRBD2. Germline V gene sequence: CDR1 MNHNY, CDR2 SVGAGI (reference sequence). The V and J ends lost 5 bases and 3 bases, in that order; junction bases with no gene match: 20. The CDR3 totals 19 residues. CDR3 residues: CASSRSTRPGSGGIYEQYF. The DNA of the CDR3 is TGTGCCAGCAGTCGATCGACCCGCCCGGGTAGCGGGGGTATCTACGAGCAGTACTTC.

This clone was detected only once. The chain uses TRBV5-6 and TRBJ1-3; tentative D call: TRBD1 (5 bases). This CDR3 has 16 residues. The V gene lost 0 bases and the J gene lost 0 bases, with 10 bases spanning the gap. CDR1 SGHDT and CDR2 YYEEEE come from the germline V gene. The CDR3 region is CASSLEGLYSGNTIYF. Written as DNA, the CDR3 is TGTGCCAGCAGCTTGGAGGGGCTCTACTCTGGAAACACCATATATTTT.

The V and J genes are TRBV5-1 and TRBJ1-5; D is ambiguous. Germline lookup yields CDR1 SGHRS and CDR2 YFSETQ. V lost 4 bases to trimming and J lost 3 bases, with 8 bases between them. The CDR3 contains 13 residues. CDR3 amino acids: CASSVGLNQPQHF. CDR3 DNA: TGCGCCAGCAGCGTAGGGCTCAATCAGCCCCAGCATTTT.

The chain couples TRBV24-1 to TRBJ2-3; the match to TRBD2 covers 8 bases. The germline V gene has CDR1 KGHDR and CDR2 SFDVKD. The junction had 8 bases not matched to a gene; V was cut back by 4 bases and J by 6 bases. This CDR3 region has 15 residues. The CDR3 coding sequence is TGTGCCACCAGTGACCCAGCGGGGGCGGGGGATACGCAGTATTTT. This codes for CATSDPAGAGDTQYF.

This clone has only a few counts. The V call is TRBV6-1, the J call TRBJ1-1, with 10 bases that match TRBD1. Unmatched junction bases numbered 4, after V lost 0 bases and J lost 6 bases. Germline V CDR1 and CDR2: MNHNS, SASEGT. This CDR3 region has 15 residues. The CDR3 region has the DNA TGTGCCAGCAGTGAAGCGGACAGGGGGAATGCTGAAGCTTTCTTT. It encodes CASSEADRGNAEAFF.

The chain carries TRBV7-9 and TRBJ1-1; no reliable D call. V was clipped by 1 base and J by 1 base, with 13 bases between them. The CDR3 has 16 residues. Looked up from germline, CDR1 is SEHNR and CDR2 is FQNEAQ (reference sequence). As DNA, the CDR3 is TGTGCCAGCAGCTTAGGTGGGTCAGCCCCGAACACTGAAGCTTTCTTT. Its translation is CASSLGGSAPNTEAFF.

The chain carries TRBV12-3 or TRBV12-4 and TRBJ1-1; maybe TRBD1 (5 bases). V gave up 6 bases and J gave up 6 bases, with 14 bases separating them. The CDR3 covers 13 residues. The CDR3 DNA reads TGTGCCAGCAGCAACAGAGGGACGCCTGAAGCTTTCTTT. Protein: CASSNRGTPEAFF.

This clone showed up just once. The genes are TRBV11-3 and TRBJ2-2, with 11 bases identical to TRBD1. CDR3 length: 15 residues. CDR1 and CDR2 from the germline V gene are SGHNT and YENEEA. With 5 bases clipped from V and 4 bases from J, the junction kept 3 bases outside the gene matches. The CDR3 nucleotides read TGTGCCAGCAGCCCGGGACAGGGGGGCACCGGGGAGCTGTTTTTT. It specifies CASSPGQGGTGELFF. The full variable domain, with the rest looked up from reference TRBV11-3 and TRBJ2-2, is EAGVVQSPRYKIIEKKQPVAFWCNPISGHNTLYWYLQNLGQGPELLIRYENEEAVDDSQLPKDRFSAERLKGVDSTLKIQPAELGDSAVYLCASSPGQGGTGELFFGEGSRLTVL.

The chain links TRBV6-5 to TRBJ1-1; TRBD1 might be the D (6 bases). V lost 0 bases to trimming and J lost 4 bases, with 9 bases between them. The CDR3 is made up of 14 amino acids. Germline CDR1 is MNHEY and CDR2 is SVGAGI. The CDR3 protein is CASSYSMGATEAFF. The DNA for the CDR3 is TGTGCCAGCAGTTACTCGATGGGGGCCACTGAAGCTTTCTTT.

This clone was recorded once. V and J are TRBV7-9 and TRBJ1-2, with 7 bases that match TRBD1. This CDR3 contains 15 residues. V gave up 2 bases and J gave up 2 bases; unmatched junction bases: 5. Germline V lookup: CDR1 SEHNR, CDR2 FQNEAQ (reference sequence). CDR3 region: CASSLSGRGNYGYTF. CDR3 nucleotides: TGTGCCAGCAGCTTATCCGGCAGGGGGAACTATGGCTACACCTTC.

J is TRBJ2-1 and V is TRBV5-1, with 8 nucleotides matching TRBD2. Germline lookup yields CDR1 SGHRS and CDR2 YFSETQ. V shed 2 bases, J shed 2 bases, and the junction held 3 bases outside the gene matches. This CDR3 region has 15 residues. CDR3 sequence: CASSFDSGAYNEQFF. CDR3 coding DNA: TGCGCCAGCAGCTTCGATAGCGGGGCCTACAATGAGCAGTTCTTC. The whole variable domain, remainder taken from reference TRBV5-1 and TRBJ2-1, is KAGVTQTPRYLIKTRGQQVTLSCSPISGHRSVSWYQQTPGQGLQFLFEYFSETQRNKGNFPGRFSGRQFSNSRSEMNVSTLELGDSALYLCASSFDSGAYNEQFFGPGTRLTVL.

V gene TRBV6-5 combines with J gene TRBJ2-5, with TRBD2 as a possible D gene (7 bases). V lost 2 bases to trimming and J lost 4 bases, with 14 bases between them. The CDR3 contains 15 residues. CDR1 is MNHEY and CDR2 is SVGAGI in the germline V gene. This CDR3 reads CASSYVRAGAETQYF. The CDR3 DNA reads TGTGCCAGCAGTTACGTTCGGGCGGGGGCAGAGACCCAGTACTTC.

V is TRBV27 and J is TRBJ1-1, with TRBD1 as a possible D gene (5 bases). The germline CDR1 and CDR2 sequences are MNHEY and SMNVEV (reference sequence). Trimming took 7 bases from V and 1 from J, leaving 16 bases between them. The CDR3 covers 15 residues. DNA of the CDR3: TGTGCCAGCACCTTCTCCGGGACGAGGAACACTGAAGCTTTCTTT. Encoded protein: CASTFSGTRNTEAFF.

The CDR3 loop is CASSPELEETQYF. The CDR3 bases are TGTGCCAGCTCCCCCGAACTTGAAGAGACCCAGTACTTC. This sequence joins TRBV18 and TRBJ2-5; D gene unclear. The germline V and J ends were trimmed by 6 bases and 3 bases, with 11 bases remaining between them. Per the germline V gene, CDR1 is KGHSH and CDR2 is LQKENI. The CDR3 loop spans 13 amino acids. The full variable domain, its missing parts supplied by reference TRBV18 and TRBJ2-5, is NAGVMQNPRHLVRRRGQEARLRCSPMKGHSHVYWYRQLPEEGLKFMVYLQKENIIDESGMPKERFSAEFPKEGPSILRIQQVVRGDSAAYFCASSPELEETQYFGPGTRLLVL.

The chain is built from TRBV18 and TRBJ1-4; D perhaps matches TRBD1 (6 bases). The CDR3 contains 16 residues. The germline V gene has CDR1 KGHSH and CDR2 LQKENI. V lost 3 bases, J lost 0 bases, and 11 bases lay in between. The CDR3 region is CASSPFDRTTNEKLFF. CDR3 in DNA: TGTGCCAGCTCACCTTTCGACAGGACAACTAATGAAAAACTGTTTTTT.

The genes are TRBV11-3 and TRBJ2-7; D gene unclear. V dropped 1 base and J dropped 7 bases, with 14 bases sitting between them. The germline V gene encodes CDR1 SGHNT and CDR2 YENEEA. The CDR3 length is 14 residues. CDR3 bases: TGTGCCAGCAGCTTAGGAGACATGACCAAGGAGCAGTACTTC. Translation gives CASSLGDMTKEQYF.

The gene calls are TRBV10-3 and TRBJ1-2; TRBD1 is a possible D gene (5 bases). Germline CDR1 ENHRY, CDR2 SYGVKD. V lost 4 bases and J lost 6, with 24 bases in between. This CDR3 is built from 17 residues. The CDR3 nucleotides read TGTGCCATCAGTGGACTTGCCACAGGCACAAGCTTTCATGGCTACACCTTC. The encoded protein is CAISGLATGTSFHGYTF.

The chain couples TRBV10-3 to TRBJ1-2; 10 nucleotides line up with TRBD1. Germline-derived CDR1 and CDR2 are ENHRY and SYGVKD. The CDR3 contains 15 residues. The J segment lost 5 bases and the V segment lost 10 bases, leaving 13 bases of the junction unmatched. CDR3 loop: CATNSGTGEKYGYTF. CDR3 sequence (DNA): TGTGCCACCAATAGTGGGACAGGGGAGAAGTATGGCTACACCTTC.

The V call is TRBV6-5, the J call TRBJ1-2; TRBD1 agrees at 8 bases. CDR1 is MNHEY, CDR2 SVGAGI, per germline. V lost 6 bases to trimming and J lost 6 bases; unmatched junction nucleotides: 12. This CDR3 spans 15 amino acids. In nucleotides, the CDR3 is TGTGCCAGCAGCCTGGATCTGACAGGGGTCAATGGCTACACCTTC. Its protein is CASSLDLTGVNGYTF.

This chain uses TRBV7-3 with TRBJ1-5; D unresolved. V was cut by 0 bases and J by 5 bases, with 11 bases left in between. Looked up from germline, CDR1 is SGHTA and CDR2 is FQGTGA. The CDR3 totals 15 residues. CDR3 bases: TGTGCCAGCAGCTTAACGGGAGGCGGGCATCAGCCCCAGCATTTT. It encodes CASSLTGGGHQPQHF.

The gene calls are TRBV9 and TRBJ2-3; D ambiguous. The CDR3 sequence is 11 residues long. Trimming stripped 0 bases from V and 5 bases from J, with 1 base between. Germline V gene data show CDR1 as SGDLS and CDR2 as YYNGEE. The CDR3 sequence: CASSVEDTQYF. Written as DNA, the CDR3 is TGTGCCAGCAGCGTAGAAGATACGCAGTATTTT. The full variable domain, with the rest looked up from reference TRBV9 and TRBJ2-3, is DSGVTQTPKHLITATGQRVTLRCSPRSGDLSVYWYQQSLDQGLQFLIQYYNGEERAKGNILERFSAQQFPDLHSELNLSSLELGDSALYFCASSVEDTQYFGPGTRLTVL.